Only a few counts were recorded for the clone carrying this TCR beta chain. Its specificity is unknown. The source of the sample is a study of response to subunit inactivated influenza vaccine. Study-level points and caveats: Each seasonal influenza vaccination recruits few new T cells, the authors suggested.

This CDR3 is 16 amino acids long. In germline, CDR1 is SGHTA, CDR2 FQGNSA. Trimming cost V 1 base and J 0 bases; bases outside gene matches: 5. One entry per CDR3 protein results from TCRdb running MiXCR on the RT-PCR reads. The table records 500,000 to 750,000 distinct CDR3 sequences, less than 15% of them present only once. The sequences come from PBMCs from blood, collected roughly 13 days after vaccination. The chain links TRBV7-2 to TRBJ1-1, with 7 bases identical to TRBD1. The sequence derives from a man aged 50 or older who received an inactivated influenza vaccine. CDR3 nucleotides: TGTGCCAGCAGCTTAGGGGGGACAGTAATGAACACTGAAGCTTTCTTT. It yields the protein CASSLGGTVMNTEAFF.